Listed below are T cell receptor beta chains from one sample, sequenced in a study of technical replicates of blood from several donors. Measured with immunoSEQ multiplex PCR; TCRdb has only the in-frame clones, and not every one. Here the sample spans 80,000 to 95,000 clones, about 96% being singletons. Material: T cells isolated from PBMCs. The receptors stem from a human donor in good health. Both conserved end residues are part of each CDR3. Fields, in order: V gene, J gene, CDR3 protein.

TRBV9,TRBJ1-4,CASSFRGGYNEKLFF
TRBV15,TRBJ2-7,CATTEPGLAGGEQYF
TRBV15,TRBJ2-1,CATSPGVGRTYNEQFF
TRBV5-6,TRBJ1-2,CASSLSSTTNYGYTF
TRBV9,TRBJ1-2,CASSGRGLYYGYTF
TRBV7-6,TRBJ2-7,CVSSLGAGASYEQYF
TRBV27,TRBJ2-3,CASSLPGTGPDTQYF
TRBV28,TRBJ2-7,CASSLSHEQYF
TRBV23-1,TRBJ2-1,CASSQNRDRAYNEQFF
TRBV5-1,TRBJ2-7,CASSLLGEAYEQYF
TRBV2,TRBJ2-7,CASATSGTYEQYF
TRBV4-3,TRBJ1-1,CASSQSPRSYTEAFF
TRBV28,TRBJ2-3,CASSTPTGGQWGTDTQYF
TRBV30,TRBJ2-1,CAWSGGLAGYNEQFF
TRBV27,TRBJ2-3,CASSLVAGRLTDTQYF
TRBV9,TRBJ1-3,CASSVGGVNGNTIYF
TRBV10-1,TRBJ2-1,CATTGGGNEQFF
TRBV18,TRBJ2-6,CASSPDSGGANVLTF